The rows below give T cell receptor beta chains drawn from one sample of a study of cytomegalovirus exposure and HLA in healthy donors. The protocol was immunoSEQ multiplex PCR, while the TCRdb copy is restricted to in-frame clones and leaves out a portion. The sample lists roughly 55,000 clones; about 69% were seen once. Source material: PBMCs. Source of these receptors: a man between 40 and 49 years old in good health and CMV-seropositive. CDR3s include the opening cysteine and the closing phenylalanine or tryptophan. A D gene is named only where the DNA matches it firmly. Size values are once, few and many counts, or a class for expanded clones, and some rows have none.

D,J,size,V,DNA,CDR3
NA,TRBJ1-5,once,TRBV7-9,TGTGCCAGCAGCGCGCAACAGGGTCTGCATTTT,CASSAQQGLHF
NA,TRBJ1-5,few,TRBV19,TGTGCCAGCAGTCCTAACGGGGGGAGTCGGCCCCAGCATTTT,CASSPNGGSRPQHF
TRBD1,TRBJ1-4,NA,TRBV5-6,TGTGCCAGCAGCTTGGACAGGGGGCTAAATAATGAAAAACTGTTTTTT,CASSLDRGLNNEKLFF
TRBD2,TRBJ2-5,few,TRBV13,TGTGCCAGCAGCTTAGGAAGCGGGAGCGGAGAAGAGACCCAGTACTTC,CASSLGSGSGEETQYF
NA,TRBJ2-5,NA,TRBV30,TGTGCCTGGGGGCGAGGGGAGACCCAGTACTTC,CAWGRGETQYF
NA,TRBJ1-5,NA,TRBV5-1,TGCGCCAGCAGCTTCTCAGGCAATCAGCCCCAGCATTTT,CASSFSGNQPQHF
NA,TRBJ1-1,NA,TRBV18,TGTGCCAGCTCACCACCTAACGGGGGCACTGAAGCTTTCTTT,CASSPPNGGTEAFF
NA,TRBJ2-6,NA,TRBV6-1,TGTGCCAGCAGTGACCAGTGGAGGCCCTCTGGGGCCAACGTCCTGACTTTC,CASSDQWRPSGANVLTF
NA,TRBJ1-1,NA,TRBV11-2,TGTGCCAGCAGCTCTCCGAAAGGGGCCTTGAACACTGAAGCTTTCTTT,CASSSPKGALNTEAFF
NA,TRBJ1-4,NA,TRBV7-2,TGTGCCAGCAGCTTTAGTTTTGCAACTAATGAAAAACTGTTTTTT,CASSFSFATNEKLFF
NA,TRBJ1-2,NA,TRBV7-3,TGTGCCAGCAGCTTACGGCAGGGTTATGGCTACACCTTC,CASSLRQGYGYTF
NA,TRBJ2-1,NA,TRBV13,TGTGCCAGCAGCTTAACAAGTAGCGCCAATGAGCAGTTCTTC,CASSLTSSANEQFF
NA,TRBJ2-1,once,TRBV5-1,TGCGCCAGCAGCTTGGGGGGTTGGGGGCCCTACAATGAGCAGTTCTTC,CASSLGGWGPYNEQFF
TRBD2,TRBJ2-5,NA,TRBV4-1,TGCGCCAGCAGCCTAGAATTTTTAGCGGGGGGGCCGGAGACCCAGTACTTC,CASSLEFLAGGPETQYF
TRBD1,TRBJ1-5,NA,TRBV6-6,TGTGCCAGCAGTCGGACAGGGTTCAATCAGCCCCAGCATTTT,CASSRTGFNQPQHF
NA,TRBJ2-7,NA,TRBV7-9,TGTGCCAGCAGCGACGCGGGGTTCTTCTACGAGCAGTACTTC,CASSDAGFFYEQYF
NA,TRBJ2-3,few,TRBV2,TGTGCCAACTCCATCTCTGCAGATACGCAGTATTTT,CANSISADTQYF
NA,TRBJ2-5,NA,TRBV11-2,TGTGCCAGCACCCCAGAAGCGGTCCAAGAGACCCAGTACTTC,CASTPEAVQETQYF
NA,TRBJ1-1,NA,TRBV7-2,TGTGCCAGCAGCCTTCGCGGGTTTTTGACTTTCTTT,CASSLRGFLTFF
TRBD1,TRBJ2-7,few,TRBV19,TGTGCCAGTAGTATTGGGACAGGATACGAGCAGTACTTC,CASSIGTGYEQYF
TRBD1,TRBJ2-4,NA,TRBV19,TGTGCCAGTAGTATTATCGACAGGGGGTTAGCCAAAAACATTCAGTACTTC,CASSIIDRGLAKNIQYF
NA,TRBJ2-3,few,TRBV7-2,TGTGCCAGCAGCAAGAACGCCCGGGGAGATACGCAGTATTTT,CASSKNARGDTQYF
TRBD1,TRBJ1-1,NA,TRBV7-8,TGTGCCAGCAGCCATATAACAGGGGGCTCGGGGAACACTGAAGCTTTCTTT,CASSHITGGSGNTEAFF
NA,TRBJ2-3,NA,TRBV7-5,TGTGCCAGACGGTACAGGAGCACAGATACGCAGTATTTT,CARRYRSTDTQYF
NA,TRBJ2-1,once,TRBV21-1,TGTGCCAGCTTTTCCGGGGGGGCGGTCAATGAGCAGTTCTTC,CASFSGGAVNEQFF